The 15 T cell receptor beta chains below all came from one sample that was sequenced in a study of OX40 agonist ivuxolimab in advanced cancers. Some clones are missing from TCRdb's copy, which holds only in-frame ones; the method was immunoSEQ multiplex PCR. The data contain over 20,000 clones, roughly 77% of them singletons. Sample: CD4+ or CD8+ T cells sorted from blood, taken in a trial of the OX40 agonist ivuxolimab. Receptor source: an adult with an advanced solid tumor such as melanoma, head and neck, liver or kidney cancer.

This rearrangement joins TRBV7-9 to TRBJ1-1; no definite D call. CDR3 length: 14 residues. V lost 2 bases to trimming and J lost 5 bases, with 12 bases between them. Germline V CDR1 and CDR2: SEHNR, FQNEAQ (reference sequence). The CDR3 sequence: CASSLPGEGTEAFF. For the CDR3, the DNA is TGTGCCAGCAGCTTACCTGGCGAGGGAACTGAAGCTTTCTTT.

The chain couples TRBV10-3 to TRBJ2-2, with D possibly matching TRBD1 (5 bases). This CDR3 spans 17 amino acids. Germline values: CDR1 ENHRY, CDR2 SYGVKD. V was clipped by 3 bases and J by 4 bases, with 18 bases between them. CDR3 amino acids: CAISEGSDGAATGELFF. CDR3 DNA: TGTGCCATCAGTGAAGGAAGCGATGGGGCAGCCACCGGGGAGCTGTTTTTT.

This chain links TRBV6-4 with TRBJ2-7; TRBD1 matches 8 bases. J was trimmed by 6 bases and V by 5 bases; bases with no gene match: 6. CDR1 MRHNA and CDR2 SNTAGT come from the germline V gene. The CDR3 is 13 amino acids. The CDR3 is CASSLLDRAEQYF. CDR3 nucleotides: TGTGCCAGCAGTTTGTTGGACAGGGCCGAGCAGTACTTC.

This clone was observed once. The DNA for the CDR3 is TGTGCCAGCAGCCAAAGAGCGGGAGCGGGCGGGGAGCTGTTTTTT. The encoded protein is CASSQRAGAGGELFF. This chain uses TRBV27 with TRBJ2-2; 8 bases map to TRBD2. CDR3 length equals 15 residues. Trimming cost V 6 bases and J 7 bases; bases outside gene matches: 10. Germline V CDR1 and CDR2: MNHEY, SMNVEV (reference sequence).

The chain links TRBV11-2 to TRBJ2-7, with no clear D. This CDR3 comprises 13 residues. The V gene lost 5 bases and the J gene lost 6 bases, with 14 bases spanning the gap. Germline loops: CDR1 SGHAT, CDR2 FQNNGV. The CDR3 spells CASSPHPLGEQYF. In DNA, the CDR3 is TGTGCCAGCAGCCCCCACCCTCTTGGCGAGCAGTACTTC.

This chain links TRBV5-4 with TRBJ2-2; no clear D gene. Trimming removed 4 bases at V and 3 bases at J, with 16 bases between. CDR1 is SGHNT, CDR2 YYREEE, per germline (reference sequence). CDR3 length: 16 residues. The CDR3 DNA follows: TGTGCCAGCAGCCCCCTGGGCAGTCATCACACCGGGGAGCTGTTTTTT. Encoded protein: CASSPLGSHHTGELFF.

This clone was counted once. The rearrangement links TRBV6-5 to TRBJ1-6; a possible D gene is TRBD1 (6 bases). Trimming took off 5 bases at V and 6 bases at J, with 11 bases between the two ends. Germline loops: CDR1 MNHEY, CDR2 SVGAGI. This CDR3 is 14 amino acids long. This CDR3 reads CASSGGQLNSPLHF. CDR3 in DNA: TGTGCCAGCAGTGGGGGACAACTTAATTCACCCCTCCACTTT.

The rearrangement links TRBV5-1 to TRBJ2-3; D is uncertain. There are 15 residues in the CDR3. V shed 2 bases and J shed 2 bases, with 12 bases lying between them. The germline V gene has CDR1 SGHRS and CDR2 YFSETQ. Written as DNA, the CDR3 is TGCGCCAGCAGCTTTGAGGACCCCTCCACAGATACGCAGTATTTT. Protein sequence: CASSFEDPSTDTQYF. The whole variable domain, remainder taken from reference TRBV5-1 and TRBJ2-3, is KAGVTQTPRYLIKTRGQQVTLSCSPISGHRSVSWYQQTPGQGLQFLFEYFSETQRNKGNFPGRFSGRQFSNSRSEMNVSTLELGDSALYLCASSFEDPSTDTQYFGPGTRLTVL.

The gene calls are TRBV6-1 and TRBJ1-6, with D unclear. Looked up from germline, CDR1 is MNHNS and CDR2 is SASEGT. The CDR3 is 15 residues long. V was clipped by 2 bases and J by 6 bases, with 11 bases between them. CDR3 DNA sequence: TGTGCCAGCAGTGAAAACGGCATCTCTAATTCACCCCTCCACTTT. Its translation is CASSENGISNSPLHF.

The rearrangement joins TRBV10-1 to TRBJ1-6; no definite D call. The CDR3 is made up of 12 amino acids. V lost 0 bases, J lost 10 bases, and 4 bases lay in between. In germline, CDR1 is WNHNN, CDR2 SYGVQD (reference sequence). The CDR3 region has the DNA TGCGCCAGCAGTGAGTCAGGGTCACCCCTCCACTTT. Residues: CASSESGSPLHF.

CDR3: CASSSNRQGSEPQHF. The CDR3 region has the DNA TGTGCCAGCAGCTCGAACCGACAGGGTTCGGAGCCCCAGCATTTT. The chain recombines TRBV4-2 with TRBJ1-5; 7 bases map to TRBD1. The CDR3 has 15 residues. Trimming took 5 bases from V and 8 from J; bases not matched to a gene: 12. Germline-derived CDR1 and CDR2 are LGHNA and YNFKEQ.

The chain has TRBV2 and TRBJ1-5, with a possible D match to TRBD1 (5 bases). V dropped 0 bases and J dropped 6 bases, with 9 bases sitting between them. The CDR3 length is 14 residues. Germline V gene sequence: CDR1 SNHLY, CDR2 FYNNEI. This chain's CDR3 is CASSEARGSQPQHF. CDR3 nucleotides: TGTGCCAGCAGTGAAGCGAGGGGATCTCAGCCCCAGCATTTT.

The chain recombines TRBV7-2 with TRBJ1-2, with D perhaps TRBD1 (6 bases). V shed 1 base and J shed 7 bases, with 13 bases lying between them. Germline CDR1 and CDR2: SGHTA and FQGNSA. CDR3 length: 14 residues. CDR3 sequence reads: CASSLVQGLGGYTF. CDR3 nucleotides: TGTGCCAGCAGCTTAGTACAGGGCCTAGGTGGCTACACCTTC.

The chain joins TRBV7-2 to TRBJ2-2; 10 bases line up with TRBD2. The CDR3 sequence is 15 residues long. Germline CDR1 reads SGHTA; CDR2 reads FQGNSA. Germline trimming cut 2 bases from V and 6 bases from J; bases unmatched to any gene: 3. CDR3 amino acids: CASSLLAGAPGELFF. CDR3 in DNA: TGTGCCAGCAGCTTACTAGCGGGAGCCCCCGGGGAGCTGTTTTTT.

This clone occurred once. The rearrangement links TRBV28 to TRBJ1-5; possibly TRBD1 for D (5 bases). There are 14 residues in the CDR3. Germline V gene sequence: CDR1 MDHEN, CDR2 SYDVKM. Trimming removed 7 bases at V and 3 bases at J, with 13 bases between. DNA for the CDR3: TGTGCCAGCACCCCGGGGGGGAACAATCAGCCCCAGCATTTT. It translates to CASTPGGNNQPQHF.